Listed here are 15 T cell receptor beta chains from one sample, sequenced in a study of cytomegalovirus exposure and HLA in healthy donors. The PCR contained 60 Vbeta and 13 Jbeta primers. Produced via immunoSEQ multiplex PCR; TCRdb's table is partial and in-frame only. The table lists some 150,000 clones, approximately 80% of them singletons, with 9.5% to 15% in the top ten. Material for sequencing was PBMCs. The receptors were gathered from a man aged 25-45 years in good health and CMV-seropositive.

This clone was recorded a few times. V gene TRBV7-9 combines with J gene TRBJ1-1, with TRBD1 as a possible D gene (5 bases). This CDR3 region has 15 residues. From germline, CDR1 is SEHNR and CDR2 FQNEAQ (reference sequence). V gave up 4 bases and J gave up 0 bases, with 12 bases separating them. The CDR3, as DNA: TGTGCCAGCAGCTCCCAAGGGGTGATGAACACTGAAGCTTTCTTT. Translated, it gives CASSSQGVMNTEAFF.

This clone was seen just once. The chain is built from TRBV16 and TRBJ1-1; 9 bases are a match to TRBD1. With 0 bases clipped from V and 1 base from J, the junction kept 3 bases outside the gene matches. This CDR3 spans 16 amino acids. Looked up from germline, CDR1 is KGHSY and CDR2 is FQNENV. This CDR3 reads CASSQSSGQGNTEAFF. The CDR3 nucleotides read TGTGCCAGCAGCCAATCATCGGGACAGGGGAACACTGAAGCTTTCTTT. The full variable domain, its missing parts supplied by reference TRBV16 and TRBJ1-1, is GEEVAQTPKHLVRGEGQKAKLYCAPIKGHSYVFWYQQVLKNEFKFLISFQNENVFDETGMPKERFSAKCLPNSPCSLEIQATKLEDSAVYFCASSQSSGQGNTEAFFGQGTRLTVV.

The V call is TRBV28, the J call TRBJ1-2, with no clear D. The CDR3 runs to 15 residues. V shed 5 bases and J shed 3 bases, with 16 bases lying between them. The germline V gene has CDR1 MDHEN and CDR2 SYDVKM. This chain's CDR3 is CASSAILRRDYGYTF. CDR3 bases: TGTGCCAGCAGTGCGATCCTCAGGAGGGACTATGGCTACACCTTC.

This clone appeared a few times. The chain is built from TRBV7-3 and TRBJ2-7; 7 nucleotides agree with TRBD1. This CDR3 is 14 amino acids long. Unmatched junction bases numbered 7, after V lost 5 bases and J lost 3 bases. Germline V gene sequence: CDR1 SGHTA, CDR2 FQGTGA. Written as DNA, the CDR3 is TGTGCCAGCAGCCCTACAGGGGCTGTCTACGAGCAGTACTTC. It codes for CASSPTGAVYEQYF. The entire variable domain, with the rest obtained from reference TRBV7-3 and TRBJ2-7, is as follows: GAGVSQTPSNKVTEKGKYVELRCDPISGHTALYWYRQSLGQGPEFLIYFQGTGAADDSGLPNDRFFAVRPEGSVSTLKIQRTERGDSAVYLCASSPTGAVYEQYFGPGTRLTVT.

The rearrangement uses TRBV15 and TRBJ2-7, with 10 positions matching TRBD2. The CDR3 contains 18 residues. Germline lookup yields CDR1 LNHNV and CDR2 YYDKDF (reference sequence). The trim removed 0 bases at V and 6 bases at J, leaving 14 bases unmatched. This CDR3 reads CATSRDPRTSGHISEQYF. The CDR3 DNA is TGTGCCACCAGCAGAGATCCTCGGACTAGCGGCCATATCAGCGAGCAGTACTTC. The complete variable domain, with remaining parts taken from reference TRBV15 and TRBJ2-7, reads DAMVIQNPRYQVTQFGKPVTLSCSQTLNHNVMYWYQQKSSQAPKLLFHYYDKDFNNEADTPDNFQSRRPNTSFCFLDIRSPGLGDTAMYLCATSRDPRTSGHISEQYFGPGTRLTVT.

The chain joins TRBV7-6 to TRBJ2-1; maybe TRBD2 (6 bases). Trimming stripped 3 bases from V and 5 bases from J, with 11 bases between. This CDR3 region has 14 residues. The germline V gene encodes CDR1 SGHVS and CDR2 FNYEAQ. CDR3 sequence: CASSFSGRNNEQFF. The CDR3 DNA is TGTGCCAGCAGCTTCTCCGGGAGAAACAATGAGCAGTTCTTC.

The chain carries TRBV19 and TRBJ2-7, with a tentative D call TRBD1 (6 bases). V lost 1 base, J lost 5 bases, and 9 bases lay in between. CDR3 size: 13 residues. Germline loops: CDR1 LNHDA, CDR2 SQIVND (reference sequence). CDR3 sequence (DNA): TGTGCCAGTAGTATAGGACAGGTGCACGAGCAGTACTTC. Residues: CASSIGQVHEQYF. The variable domain in full, with the rest retrieved from reference TRBV19 and TRBJ2-7, is DGGITQSPKYLFRKEGQNVTLSCEQNLNHDAMYWYRQDPGQGLRLIYYSQIVNDFQKGDIAEGYSVSREKKESFPLTVTSAQKNPTAFYLCASSIGQVHEQYFGPGTRLTVT.

The rearrangement links TRBV5-1 to TRBJ2-1, with D maybe TRBD1 (6 bases). CDR3 length: 16 residues. The V gene lost 0 bases and the J gene lost 8 bases, with 18 bases spanning the gap. CDR1 is SGHRS and CDR2 is YFSETQ in the germline V gene. The CDR3, as DNA: TGCGCCAGCAGCTTGGTTGGGGCAGGGGCGAGGGATGAGCAGTTCTTC. Residues: CASSLVGAGARDEQFF.

The V gene is TRBV7-9, the J gene TRBJ1-2; the D is unclear. The germline CDR1 and CDR2 sequences are SEHNR and FQNEAQ (reference sequence). With 3 bases removed from V and 0 bases from J, the gap between germline ends came to 5 bases. CDR3 length: 13 amino acids. The CDR3 nucleotides are TGTGCCAGCAGCTTGACAACTAACTATGGCTACACCTTC. Its translation is CASSLTTNYGYTF.

This chain connects TRBV6-6 to TRBJ2-5; 8 nucleotides agree with TRBD1. CDR3 length equals 14 residues. Per the germline V gene, CDR1 is MNHNY and CDR2 is SVGAGI (reference sequence). V lost 6 bases to trimming and J lost 5 bases; unmatched junction nucleotides: 8. This CDR3 reads CASRSQGASETQYF. The CDR3 bases are TGTGCCAGCAGAAGTCAGGGGGCCTCCGAGACCCAGTACTTC.

This clone appeared once. The chain joins TRBV9 to TRBJ2-1; the D gene is possibly TRBD2 (7 bases). The CDR3 length is 14 residues. The germline gives CDR1 SGDLS, CDR2 YYNGEE. Deletions cut 3 bases from V and 3 bases from J, with 10 bases between. CDR3 sequence: CASSAGGLYNEQFF. Here the CDR3 DNA reads TGTGCCAGCAGCGCCGGGGGGCTCTACAATGAGCAGTTCTTC.

The rearrangement links TRBV2 to TRBJ2-3; D is uncertain. The CDR3 length is 15 residues. The germline CDR1 and CDR2 sequences are SNHLY and FYNNEI. V was pared by 2 bases and J by 6 bases, with 15 bases between. The CDR3 region is CASSETTSSSDTQYF. The CDR3, as DNA: TGTGCCAGCAGTGAAACGACAAGTTCATCGGATACGCAGTATTTT.

The genes are TRBV28 and TRBJ1-4, with D tentatively TRBD1 (6 bases). Germline CDR1 is MDHEN and CDR2 is SYDVKM. Trimming stripped 4 bases from V and 5 bases from J, with 11 bases between. This CDR3 region has 14 residues. As DNA, the CDR3 is TGTGCCAGCAGTTCAGACAGGACCAATGAAAAACTGTTTTTT. This gives the protein CASSSDRTNEKLFF.

In this sample, this clone turned up a few times. The chain has TRBV5-1 and TRBJ2-7; D might be TRBD1 (6 bases). V was shortened by 7 bases and J by 3 bases, with 17 bases between the two germline ends. The CDR3 is 14 amino acids. CDR1 and CDR2 (germline): SGHRS, YFSETQ. In DNA form, the CDR3 reads TGCGCCAGCTCTGCTACCGGGACAAACTACGAGCAGTACTTC. It specifies CASSATGTNYEQYF.

The chain uses TRBV7-9 and TRBJ2-7; 9 nucleotides line up with TRBD2. In germline, CDR1 is SEHNR, CDR2 FQNEAQ (reference sequence). V shed 5 bases and J 6 bases; nucleotides not matched to a gene: 14. This CDR3 has 16 amino acids. The CDR3 sequence: CASSPDLTGGRGEQYF. CDR3 nucleotide sequence: TGTGCCAGCAGCCCCGATCTAACCGGCGGGAGGGGCGAGCAGTACTTC.